Shown below are 29 T cell receptor beta chains from a single sample sequenced in a study of cytomegalovirus exposure and HLA in healthy donors. PCR employed 60 Vbeta and 13 Jbeta primers. Produced via immunoSEQ multiplex PCR; TCRdb's table is partial and in-frame only. The sample has about 110,000 clones; about 59% are singletons. The sequenced material came from PBMCs. These TCRs come from a man aged 30 to 39 in good health and CMV-seropositive.

The genes are TRBV14 and TRBJ2-7; no firm D call. Germline V gives CDR1 SGHDN, CDR2 FVKESK. Trimming removed 3 bases from V and 6 bases from J, with 12 bases in between. The CDR3 runs to 13 residues. CDR3 residues: CASSHNRVTEQYF. CDR3 coding DNA: TGTGCCAGCAGCCATAACCGGGTGACCGAGCAGTACTTC. Combining the CDR3 with reference TRBV14 and TRBJ2-7 gives the whole variable domain EAGVTQFPSHSVIEKGQTVTLRCDPISGHDNLYWYRRVMGKEIKFLLHFVKESKQDESGMPNNRFLAERTGGTYSTLKVQPAELEDSGVYFCASSHNRVTEQYFGPGTRLTVT.

V and J are TRBV4-1 and TRBJ1-5; D possibly corresponds to TRBD1 (5 bases). The germline V gene has CDR1 MGHRA and CDR2 YSYEKL. The CDR3 contains 16 residues. Trimming shortened V by 0 bases and J by 4 bases, and 13 bases separated the two germline ends. CDR3: CASSQDPNPGNQPQHF. In nucleotides, the CDR3 is TGCGCCAGCAGCCAAGATCCGAACCCAGGGAATCAGCCCCAGCATTTT.

V gene TRBV5-1 combines with J gene TRBJ2-3; 13 bases map to TRBD2. Germline CDR1 is SGHRS and CDR2 is YFSETQ. The V gene end was trimmed by 4 bases and the J gene end by 4 bases; junction bases not matched to a gene: 12. CDR3 length equals 18 residues. In DNA form, the CDR3 reads TGCGCCAGCAGCCCTCGGGCGACTAGCGGGGGGAGGGCAGATACGCAGTATTTT. Translated, it gives CASSPRATSGGRADTQYF.

The chain combines TRBV7-9 with TRBJ1-2; possible D gene TRBD1, 6 bases. This CDR3 region has 16 residues. Germline CDR1 is SEHNR and CDR2 is FQNEAQ (reference sequence). V lost 1 base and J lost 0, with 12 bases in between. The CDR3 protein is CASSLDPQGSNYGYTF. The CDR3, as DNA: TGTGCCAGCAGCTTAGACCCCCAGGGGTCTAACTATGGCTACACCTTC.

The chain recombines TRBV2 with TRBJ2-5; D perhaps matches TRBD2 (5 bases). V lost 3 bases to trimming and J lost 5 bases, with 13 bases between them. Germline V gene sequence: CDR1 SNHLY, CDR2 FYNNEI. The CDR3 covers 14 residues. DNA for the CDR3: TGTGCCAGCAGTGAGAGGACTCTTTGGGAGACCCAGTACTTC. It is translated as CASSERTLWETQYF.

The chain uses TRBV2 and TRBJ2-3, with 12 positions matching TRBD2. This CDR3 is 15 amino acids long. Germline trimming cut 8 bases from V and 5 bases from J; bases unmatched to any gene: 8. The germline CDR1 and CDR2 sequences are SNHLY and FYNNEI. In DNA form, the CDR3 reads TGTGCCAGCCGACGCCTAGCGGGGGGGGAAGATACGCAGTATTTT. This translates into CASRRLAGGEDTQYF. The whole variable domain, filled in from reference TRBV2 and TRBJ2-3, reads EPEVTQTPSHQVTQMGQEVILRCVPISNHLYFYWYRQILGQKVEFLVSFYNNEISEKSEIFDDQFSVERPDGSNFTLKIRSTKLEDSAMYFCASRRLAGGEDTQYFGPGTRLTVL.

This clone was seen once. This CDR3 is also generated by other DNA sequences in the sample. CDR3 residues: CASSLGQGSYNEQFF. The CDR3 DNA follows: TGTGCCAGCAGCTTAGGACAGGGCTCCTACAATGAGCAGTTCTTC. The chain uses TRBV5-4 and TRBJ2-1; 8 positions agree with TRBD1. Germline V gives CDR1 SGHNT, CDR2 YYREEE (reference sequence). This CDR3 is built from 15 residues. Unmatched junction bases numbered 1, after V lost 2 bases and J lost 0 bases.

The chain is built from TRBV7-7 and TRBJ2-3; 14 bases fit TRBD2. This CDR3 has 15 residues. The germline V gene has CDR1 SSHAT and CDR2 FNYEAQ (reference sequence). J lost 4 bases, V lost 11 bases, and 8 bases had no gene match. In DNA, the CDR3 is TGTGCCGTCTCTGAGACTAGCGGGGGGGCAGATACGCAGTATTTT. Its translation: CAVSETSGGADTQYF.

The rearrangement uses TRBV25-1 and TRBJ1-2, with 7 bases matching TRBD1. This CDR3 spans 13 amino acids. V lost 2 bases and J lost 4; bases outside the gene matches: 1. Per germline, CDR1 MGHDK and CDR2 SYGVNS. The CDR3 loop reads CASSEQGVYGYTF. The CDR3 DNA reads as TGTGCCAGCAGTGAACAGGGGGTCTATGGCTACACCTTC.

The chain carries TRBV11-3 and TRBJ2-7, with 7 bases identical to TRBD2. The length of the CDR3 is 14 residues. The trim removed 6 bases at V and 2 bases at J, leaving 7 bases unmatched. Germline values: CDR1 SGHNT, CDR2 YENEEA. As DNA, the CDR3 is TGTGCCAGCAGGTTGTCTGCGGGGGCCTACGAGCAGTACTTC. It is translated as CASRLSAGAYEQYF.

The rearrangement links TRBV11-2 to TRBJ1-6; D not resolved. The CDR3 consists of 16 residues. Looked up from germline, CDR1 is SGHAT and CDR2 is FQNNGV. Trimming removed 5 bases at V and 0 bases at J, with 11 bases between. For the CDR3, the DNA is TGTGCCAGCAGCCCAAAGAGTTACTCCTATAATTCACCCCTCCACTTT. This gives the protein CASSPKSYSYNSPLHF.

Here the CDR3 DNA reads TGTGCCAGCAGTGACACAACTCCCGGGGGAAATACGCAGTATTTT. The encoded protein is CASSDTTPGGNTQYF. The rearrangement joins TRBV6-4 to TRBJ2-3; maybe TRBD2 (6 bases). V was cut by 2 bases and J by 7 bases, with 16 bases left in between. Germline V gene data show CDR1 as MRHNA and CDR2 as SNTAGT. CDR3 length: 15 residues.

This chain links TRBV27 with TRBJ1-2; D unclear. This CDR3 spans 14 amino acids. CDR1 is MNHEY and CDR2 is SMNVEV in the germline V gene (reference sequence). With 4 bases removed from V and 2 bases from J, the gap between germline ends came to 11 bases. The CDR3 region is CASSYRQENYGYTF. CDR3 sequence (DNA): TGTGCCAGCAGTTATAGGCAGGAAAACTATGGCTACACCTTC.

The chain joins TRBV2 to TRBJ2-7; 12 bases line up with TRBD1. Germline CDR1 reads SNHLY; CDR2 reads FYNNEI. V lost 8 bases, J lost 7 bases, and 6 bases stayed unmatched. CDR3 size: 13 residues. CDR3 protein: CASGGQGAGEQYF. CDR3 nucleotides: TGTGCCAGCGGGGGACAGGGGGCGGGAGAGCAGTACTTC.

This sequence joins TRBV2 and TRBJ1-6; TRBD1 agrees at 8 bases. The germline V gene has CDR1 SNHLY and CDR2 FYNNEI. J lost 9 bases, V lost 6 bases, and 13 bases had no gene match. CDR3 size: 16 residues. CDR3 in amino acids: CASRLRSGTGGSPLHF. The CDR3 DNA is TGTGCCAGCAGACTAAGATCCGGGACAGGAGGTTCACCCCTCCACTTT.

In nucleotides, the CDR3 is TGCAGCGTTGAGGTAGCCCAATCCTACGAGCAGTACTTC. As protein: CSVEVAQSYEQYF. V is TRBV29-1 and J is TRBJ2-7; no definite D call. Germline CDR1 is SQVTM and CDR2 is ANQGSEA. V was cut by 3 bases and J by 1 base, with 10 bases left in between. The CDR3 is 13 amino acids.

This chain links TRBV13 with TRBJ2-7; 9 nucleotides line up with TRBD1. Per the germline V gene, CDR1 is PRHDT and CDR2 is FYEKMQ (reference sequence). The V and J ends lost 0 bases and 12 bases, in that order; junction bases with no gene match: 6. The CDR3 contains 13 residues. DNA of the CDR3: TGTGCCAGCAGCTTAGGAAGACAGGGGGATTGGTACTTC. Protein: CASSLGRQGDWYF.

The rearrangement uses TRBV10-3 and TRBJ1-2, with TRBD1 matching 9 bases. Germline CDR1 ENHRY, CDR2 SYGVKD. V was pared by 3 bases and J by 7 bases, with 12 bases of the junction left unmatched. The length of the CDR3 is 16 residues. This chain's CDR3 is CAISEGDRGARGGYTF. CDR3 nucleotide sequence: TGTGCCATCAGTGAAGGCGACAGGGGGGCCCGAGGTGGCTACACCTTC.

V and J are TRBV7-2 and TRBJ2-5; D perhaps matches TRBD2 (6 bases). The CDR3 totals 14 residues. Germline assignment: CDR1 SGHTA and CDR2 FQGNSA. The germline V and J ends were trimmed by 2 bases and 4 bases, with 11 bases remaining between them. The CDR3 DNA sequence: TGTGCCAGCAGCTTAATACTAGCCTCAGAGACCCAGTACTTC. Amino acids: CASSLILASETQYF.

The J gene is TRBJ1-1, the V gene TRBV7-9; 10 bases map to TRBD1. CDR1 and CDR2 (germline): SEHNR, FQNEAQ (reference sequence). The J segment lost 8 bases and the V segment lost 1 base, leaving 4 bases of the junction unmatched. The CDR3 runs to 14 residues. The chain's CDR3 is CASSLVGTGDEAFF. CDR3 sequence (DNA): TGTGCCAGCAGCTTAGTGGGGACAGGGGACGAAGCTTTCTTT.

The CDR3 spells CASRNDREGEQYF. CDR3 coding DNA: TGCGCCAGCAGGAATGACAGGGAAGGCGAGCAGTACTTC. The gene calls are TRBV5-1 and TRBJ2-7, with TRBD1 matching 7 bases. Trimming took 5 bases from V and 6 from J; bases not matched to a gene: 8. The CDR3 is 13 amino acids. The germline V gene encodes CDR1 SGHRS and CDR2 YFSETQ.

This clone was detected a few times. The chain is built from TRBV9 and TRBJ2-1; 7 bases fit TRBD2. The CDR3 totals 14 residues. The V gene's germline CDR1 is SGDLS and CDR2 YYNGEE. Germline trimming cut 1 base from V and 5 bases from J; bases unmatched to any gene: 3. The CDR3 reads CASSVSGANNEQFF. CDR3 nucleotides: TGTGCCAGCAGCGTAAGCGGGGCTAACAATGAGCAGTTCTTC.

The V and J genes are TRBV27 and TRBJ1-5; TRBD1 might be the D (5 bases). Germline CDR1 MNHEY, CDR2 SMNVEV (reference sequence). The CDR3 is 14 amino acids. V was cut by 4 bases and J by 3 bases, with 10 bases left in between. CDR3 nucleotides: TGTGCCAGCAGTTGGGGGGGTTTCAATCAGCCCCAGCATTTT. Protein: CASSWGGFNQPQHF.

The gene calls are TRBV7-2 and TRBJ2-1; TRBD2 aligns across 15 bases. The junction had 3 bases not matched to a gene; V was cut back by 1 base and J by 2 bases. The germline CDR1 and CDR2 sequences are SGHTA and FQGNSA. CDR3 length: 18 residues. This chain's CDR3 is CASSLGGTSGGTYNEQFF. The CDR3 coding sequence is TGTGCCAGCAGCTTAGGCGGGACTAGCGGGGGGACCTACAATGAGCAGTTCTTC.

The count of this clone is one. The gene calls are TRBV7-9 and TRBJ1-2, with unresolved D. Germline-derived CDR1 and CDR2 are SEHNR and FQNEAQ (reference sequence). The CDR3 covers 14 residues. Trimming shortened V by 5 bases and J by 4 bases, and 14 bases separated the two germline ends. Here the CDR3 DNA reads TGTGCCAGCAGCCCACGACAAGCACTCTATGGCTACACCTTC. Its translation is CASSPRQALYGYTF.

This clone was observed a few times. Here the CDR3 reads CASSVSSGGTGEQYF. CDR3 in DNA: TGTGCCAGCAGCGTAAGTAGCGGGGGAACGGGGGAGCAGTACTTC. V and J are TRBV9 and TRBJ2-7; 9 positions agree with TRBD2. Germline CDR1 is SGDLS and CDR2 is YYNGEE. This CDR3 is built from 15 residues. The ends lost 1 base at V and 7 bases at J; junction bases unmatched: 9.

This clone occurred a few times. The chain uses TRBV2 and TRBJ1-2; the D gene is possibly TRBD1 (5 bases). Germline-derived CDR1 and CDR2 are SNHLY and FYNNEI. This CDR3 comprises 12 residues. V was pared by 6 bases and J by 4 bases, with 9 bases between. DNA for the CDR3: TGTGCCAGCAGCAGGGAGGTCTATGGCTACACCTTC. Translated: CASSREVYGYTF.

The sample holds a few counts of this clone. The chain carries TRBV10-1 and TRBJ2-1; D is perhaps TRBD2 (7 bases). This CDR3 contains 14 residues. Germline V gives CDR1 WNHNN, CDR2 SYGVQD (reference sequence). V lost 2 bases to trimming and J lost 6 bases, with 11 bases between them. CDR3 region: CASSEAGASNEQFF. CDR3 bases: TGCGCCAGCAGTGAGGCGGGGGCCAGCAATGAGCAGTTCTTC.

A word on this clone: This sample includes further DNA sequences coding for the same CDR3. The V call is TRBV13, the J call TRBJ2-5, with 11 positions matching TRBD2. The germline CDR1 and CDR2 sequences are PRHDT and FYEKMQ (reference sequence). V trimming: 0 bases; J trimming: 1 base; junction bases outside the gene matches: 1. The CDR3 is 16 amino acids. The CDR3 DNA reads as TGTGCCAGCAGCTTAGGACTAGCGGGAGCCCAAGAGACCCAGTACTTC. Protein sequence: CASSLGLAGAQETQYF.